The 6 T cell receptor beta chains below all came from one sample that was sequenced in a study of cytomegalovirus exposure and HLA in healthy donors. Produced via immunoSEQ multiplex PCR; TCRdb's table is partial and in-frame only. This table holds 150,000 to 200,000 clones, 80% to 90% found once. The sample consisted of PBMCs. The source of these receptors is a woman aged 25 to 39 in good health and CMV-seronegative.

This clone was picked up one time. This chain joins TRBV5-6 and TRBJ1-2; D possibly corresponds to TRBD1 (5 bases). The ends were cut back, 2 bases at V and 7 bases at J, with 12 bases in the middle. Germline V lookup: CDR1 SGHDT, CDR2 YYEEEE. The CDR3 is 13 amino acids. DNA of the CDR3: TGTGCCAGCAGCTTTCGACAGCCAGCTGGCTACACCTTC. Protein sequence: CASSFRQPAGYTF.

The rearrangement links TRBV6-5 to TRBJ2-7, with D unclear. Trimming cost V 10 bases and J 0 bases, with 10 bases left between them. There are 12 residues in the CDR3. CDR1 MNHEY and CDR2 SVGAGI come from the germline V gene. CDR3 bases: TGTGCCACCTCACAGAACTCCTACGAGCAGTACTTC. Its protein is CATSQNSYEQYF.

This chain connects TRBV6-5 to TRBJ1-2, with a tentative D call TRBD1 (6 bases). V lost 0 bases, J lost 7 bases, and 18 bases lay in between. Germline CDR1 is MNHEY and CDR2 is SVGAGI. The CDR3 loop spans 16 amino acids. CDR3 in DNA: TGTGCCAGCAGTTACTCAATAACAGGGTTAGGGCTTGGCTACACCTTC. It codes for CASSYSITGLGLGYTF.

This chain uses TRBV4-3 with TRBJ2-4; D is unclear. CDR1 is LGHNA and CDR2 is YSLEER in the germline V gene. This CDR3 is 14 amino acids long. Trimming removed 0 bases at V and 8 bases at J, with 11 bases between. In DNA form, the CDR3 reads TGCGCCAGCAGCCAAGATCAAGGGAAGCACATTCAGTACTTC. Translated, it gives CASSQDQGKHIQYF.

V gene TRBV10-3 combines with J gene TRBJ1-4; D may be TRBD1 (5 bases). V shed 0 bases and J shed 7 bases, with 9 bases lying between them. This CDR3 is built from 14 residues. Germline assignment: CDR1 ENHRY and CDR2 SYGVKD. CDR3 amino acids: CAISESRGSEKLFF. The CDR3 nucleotides read TGTGCCATCAGTGAGTCGCGGGGGAGTGAAAAACTGTTTTTT.

This chain links TRBV11-1 with TRBJ2-5; D remains unclear. Per the germline V gene, CDR1 is SGHAT and CDR2 is FQDESV (reference sequence). Trimming pared 5 bases from V and 2 bases from J, leaving 9 bases between. The CDR3 is 13 residues long. The CDR3 nucleotides read TGTGCCAGCAGCCCAAGTTGGCAAGAGACCCAGTACTTC. Amino acid sequence: CASSPSWQETQYF.